This T cell receptor beta chain was identified in a study of blood T cell repertoires in COVID-19. Study-level background: Spain, Italy and the United States supplied samples that represented acute and convalescent COVID-19. PBMCs, B-cell-depleted T cells, or T cells were the source of the cDNA or gDNA that made up the material.

In the original workflow: Counts of nucleated cells, estimated from reference gene primer amplification, were obtained. The protocol was immunoSEQ multiplex PCR, while the TCRdb copy is restricted to in-frame clones and leaves out a portion. Clone size and V and J calls were adopted from that table, with D and trimming inferred from the DNA. Of fewer than 250,000 clones in the sample, approximately 80% are singletons; the top ten hold 1.5% to 2%. The length of the CDR3 is 20 residues. J lost 0 bases, V lost 3 bases, and 13 bases had no gene match. Per germline, CDR1 SGDLS and CDR2 YYNGEE. The V and J genes are TRBV9 and TRBJ2-6; 9 nucleotides agree with TRBD1. The sample taken for sequencing was PBMCs or T cells enriched from blood (not recorded which). The TCR originated in a man between 60 and 70 years old who had recovered from COVID-19. Here the CDR3 reads CASSGRGTGSSNSGANVLTF. CDR3 nucleotides: TGTGCCAGCAGCGGCCGCGGGACAGGGAGTTCCAACTCTGGGGCCAACGTCCTGACTTTC.